This record looks at one T cell receptor (beta chain) sequence and its context. This sample was taken from a study of shared clonotypes between healthy human individuals. Looked up from germline, CDR1 is MNHNS and CDR2 is SASEGT. This CDR3 has 13 amino acids. V lost 4 bases, J lost 5 bases, and 3 bases stayed unmatched. The method was immunoSEQ multiplex PCR; TCRdb's version includes in-frame clones alone and lacks a portion of them. The table shows some 500,000 clones, with approximately 95% occurring only once. The sequencing input was naive CD4+ T cells sorted from blood. Sample subset: CD45RA+ positively selected. The gene calls are TRBV6-1 and TRBJ1-1, with 8 positions matching TRBD1. The receptor was derived from a woman under 40 in good health. In DNA form, the CDR3 reads TGTGCCAGCAGTGTGACAGGGGTTACTGAAGCTTTCTTT. Translated, it gives CASSVTGVTEAFF.